The sample holds one count of the clone carrying this T cell receptor beta chain. Profiling relied on immunoSEQ multiplex PCR, and the TCRdb table lists in-frame clones only, not all of them. This sample has 270,000 or so clones, with less than 95% found just once. These data belong to a study of blood T cell repertoires in COVID-19. The CDR3 contains 15 residues. With V trimmed by 2 bases and J by 6 bases, 7 bases remained unmatched. Per the germline V gene, CDR1 is SGHAT and CDR2 is FQDESV (reference sequence). The chain is built from TRBV11-1 and TRBJ2-3; 8 nucleotides agree with TRBD1. Material: PBMCs or T cells enriched from blood (not recorded which). The TCR originated in a man aged 35 to 55 who had been exposed to COVID-19. The CDR3 is CASSLRQGAPDTQYF. DNA for the CDR3: TGTGCCAGCAGCTTAAGGCAGGGGGCGCCCGATACGCAGTATTTT.